Following are 10 T cell receptor beta chains from one sample sequenced in a study of T cells after yellow fever vaccination (dated by TCRdb to the late 2010s). The method behind the library was 5' RACE. Instrument on record: Illumina HiSeq 2500. The public reads were reanalyzed by TCRdb: fastp trimming at Q25, MiXCR alignment, in-frame beta chains only. CDR3 protein duplicates are merged, each entry listing the most common genes and DNA. The sample table contains about 96,000 distinct CDR3 sequences; only one count was recorded for more than 7.5% of them. The ten biggest clones cover approximately 15% of the sample. The treatment or condition label for this specimen denotes: live attenuated yellow fever vaccine strain. This material consisted of CD8+ T cells not binding an NS4B(214-222) dextramer, sorted from PBMCs, taken around 16 days after the first yellow fever vaccination. Interpreted using the paper, the cell subset or site label stands for: NS4B epitope dextramer-negative CD8 T cells. The source of these receptors is a man between 18 and 35 years old who received the YFV17D yellow fever vaccine.

This clonotype was detected only a few times. V gene TRBV7-3 combines with J gene TRBJ2-1, with TRBD2 matching 9 bases. Germline V gene lookup returns CDR1 SGHTA and CDR2 FQGTGA. Trimming at V came to 1 base and at J to 3 bases, leaving 7 bases not matched to a gene. This CDR3 contains 17 residues. The CDR3, as DNA: TGTGCCAGCAGCTTAAGCTCTAGCGGGGAATACTACAATGAGCAGTTCTTC. It translates to CASSLSSSGEYYNEQFF.

This clonotype was seen a few times. V gene TRBV6-5 combines with J gene TRBJ2-4; 11 bases map to TRBD1. There are 16 residues in the CDR3. CDR1 is MNHEY, CDR2 SVGAGI, per germline. Trimming removed 0 bases from V and 12 bases from J; junction bases left unmatched: 10. The DNA for the CDR3 is TGTGCCAGCAGTTACTCCCGGGACAGGGGGGCATCGGGTCAGTACTTC. Its protein is CASSYSRDRGASGQYF.

This clonotype was picked up a small number of times. This chain connects TRBV12-3 or TRBV12-4 to TRBJ1-5; a weak D match, TRBD1 (5 bases). The CDR3 covers 13 residues. With 6 bases removed from V and 11 bases from J, the gap between germline ends came to 17 bases. CDR3 sequence: CASSVLGDLAQHF. For the CDR3, the DNA is TGTGCCAGCAGCGTCCTCGGGGACCTTGCCCAGCATTTT.

The V and J genes are TRBV5-1 and TRBJ2-7; D gene uncertain. The ends were cut back, 0 bases at V and 7 bases at J, with 11 bases in the middle. CDR1 and CDR2 from the germline V gene are SGHRS and YFSETQ. The CDR3 has 13 residues. The CDR3 nucleotides read TGCGCCAGCAGCTTGGGCCTTCGATGGGAGCAGTACTTC. It translates to CASSLGLRWEQYF.

The J gene is TRBJ1-4, the V gene TRBV7-9, with 7 bases identical to TRBD1. The length of the CDR3 is 15 residues. Trimming took 5 bases from V and 3 from J; bases not matched to a gene: 6. The V gene's germline CDR1 is SEHNR and CDR2 FQNEAQ (reference sequence). The CDR3 reads CASSDTGESNEKLFF. DNA for the CDR3: TGTGCCAGCAGCGATACAGGGGAATCTAATGAAAAACTGTTTTTT.

The genes are TRBV5-6 and TRBJ1-1; D unresolved. The CDR3 has 16 residues. From germline, CDR1 is SGHDT and CDR2 YYEEEE. Trimming cost V 0 bases and J 0 bases, with 12 bases left between them. The CDR3 loop reads CASSLALAELNTEAFF. Written as DNA, the CDR3 is TGTGCCAGCAGCTTGGCCCTTGCGGAACTGAACACTGAAGCTTTCTTT.

This clonotype was detected a few times. The gene calls are TRBV4-1 and TRBJ1-6, with 10 bases aligning to TRBD1. Trimming cost V 3 bases and J 10 bases; bases outside gene matches: 9. The length of the CDR3 is 16 residues. The germline V gene has CDR1 MGHRA and CDR2 YSYEKL. DNA for the CDR3: TGCGCCAGCAGCCACGCGTCGACAGGGGGCCGCTCACCCCTCCACTTT. Translation: CASSHASTGGRSPLHF.

The chain links TRBV4-2 to TRBJ2-7; TRBD2 might be the D (7 bases). Germline CDR1 and CDR2: LGHNA and YNFKEQ. The CDR3 extends over 15 amino acids. Trimming pared 1 base from V and 0 bases from J, leaving 10 bases between. The CDR3 reads CASSQVGGGSYEQYF. In nucleotides, the CDR3 is TGTGCCAGCAGCCAAGTGGGAGGGGGCTCCTACGAGCAGTACTTC.

This clonotype has just a few counts. The chain is built from TRBV7-6 and TRBJ2-3; D is undetermined. Germline values: CDR1 SGHVS, CDR2 FNYEAQ. Between the trimmed V and J ends, which lost 2 bases and 1 base, there was a span of 4 bases. The CDR3 consists of 13 residues. CDR3 loop: CASSLMGTDTQYF. CDR3 in DNA: TGTGCCAGCAGCTTAATGGGCACAGATACGCAGTATTTT.

This clonotype has only a few counts. The V gene is TRBV15, the J gene TRBJ1-2, with D perhaps TRBD1 (5 bases). Germline loops: CDR1 LNHNV, CDR2 YYDKDF (reference sequence). With 1 base removed from V and 3 bases from J, the gap between germline ends came to 15 bases. The CDR3 is 16 amino acids. CDR3 loop: CATSRASGGKDYGYTF. CDR3 nucleotides: TGTGCCACCAGCAGAGCTTCCGGGGGGAAGGACTATGGCTACACCTTC.